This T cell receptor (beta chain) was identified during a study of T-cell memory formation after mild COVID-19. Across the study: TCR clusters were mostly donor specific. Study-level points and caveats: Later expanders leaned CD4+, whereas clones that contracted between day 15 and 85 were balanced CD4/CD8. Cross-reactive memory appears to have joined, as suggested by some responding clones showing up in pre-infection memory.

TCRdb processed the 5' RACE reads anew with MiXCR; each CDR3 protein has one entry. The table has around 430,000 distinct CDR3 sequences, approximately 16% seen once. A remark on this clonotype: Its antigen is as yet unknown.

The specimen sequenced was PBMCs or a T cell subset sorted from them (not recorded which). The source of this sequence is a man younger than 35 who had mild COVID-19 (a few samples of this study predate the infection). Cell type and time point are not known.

The CDR3 DNA sequence: TGCAGTGCTCCTAACCCACAGGGGGCGGACGAGCAGTACGTC. Amino acid sequence: CSAPNPQGADEQYV. V and J are TRBV20-1 and TRBJ2-7, with 9 bases matching TRBD1. J lost 5 bases, V lost 5 bases, and 10 bases had no gene match. The V gene's germline CDR1 is DFQATT and CDR2 SNEGSKA (reference sequence). This CDR3 is built from 14 residues.